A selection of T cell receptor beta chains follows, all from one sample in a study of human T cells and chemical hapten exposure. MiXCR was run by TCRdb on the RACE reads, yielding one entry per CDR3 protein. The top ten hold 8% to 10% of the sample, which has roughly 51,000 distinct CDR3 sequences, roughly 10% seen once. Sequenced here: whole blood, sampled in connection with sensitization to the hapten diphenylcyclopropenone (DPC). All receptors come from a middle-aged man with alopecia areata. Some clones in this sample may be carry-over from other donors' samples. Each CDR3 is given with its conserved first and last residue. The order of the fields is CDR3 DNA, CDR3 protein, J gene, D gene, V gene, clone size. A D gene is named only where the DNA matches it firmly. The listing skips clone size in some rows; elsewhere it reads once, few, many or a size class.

cdr3_nt: TGTGCCAGCAGCCAAGGGGCACTAGCGGGAGGATGGTCCTACAATGAGCAGTTCTTC; cdr3_aa: CASSQGALAGGWSYNEQFF; j_call: TRBJ2-1; d_call: TRBD2; v_call: TRBV14; clone_size: many
cdr3_nt: TGCGCCAGCAGCTTGGATTGGGGGACCGGGGAGCTGTTTTTT; cdr3_aa: CASSLDWGTGELFF; j_call: TRBJ2-2; d_call: .; v_call: TRBV5-1; clone_size: many
cdr3_nt: TGTGCCAGCAGACCCACAGGGAGGTCCTACGAGCAGTACTTC; cdr3_aa: CASRPTGRSYEQYF; j_call: TRBJ2-7; d_call: .; v_call: TRBV6-6; clone_size: many
cdr3_nt: TGTGCCGGCAGTTACCGGGACAGAAATTCACCCCTCCACTTT; cdr3_aa: CAGSYRDRNSPLHF; j_call: TRBJ1-6; d_call: TRBD1; v_call: TRBV6-6; clone_size: .
cdr3_nt: TGCGCCACCGCGGGGACTGCCGGCTCCTACGAGCAGTACTTC; cdr3_aa: CATAGTAGSYEQYF; j_call: TRBJ2-7; d_call: .; v_call: TRBV5-1; clone_size: .
cdr3_nt: TGTGCCAGCAGCTTGTGGAGCGGGAGGAACGAGCAGTACTTC; cdr3_aa: CASSLWSGRNEQYF; j_call: TRBJ2-7; d_call: TRBD2; v_call: TRBV5-6; clone_size: few
cdr3_nt: TGTGCCAGCAGCCCCCTCGCTAGCGGGAGCACAGATACGCAGTATTTT; cdr3_aa: CASSPLASGSTDTQYF; j_call: TRBJ2-3; d_call: TRBD2; v_call: TRBV3-1; clone_size: many
cdr3_nt: TGTGCCAGCAGCCAGGGGACAGATTCGGGGAAAAACATTCAGTACTTC; cdr3_aa: CASSQGTDSGKNIQYF; j_call: TRBJ2-4; d_call: TRBD1; v_call: TRBV28; clone_size: many
cdr3_nt: TGTGCCAGCAGTCGTAGCACAGATACGCAGTATTTT; cdr3_aa: CASSRSTDTQYF; j_call: TRBJ2-3; d_call: .; v_call: TRBV27; clone_size: .
cdr3_nt: TGTGCCAGCAGCTTATTCCTAACGACGGCTAGCACAGATACGCAGTATTTT; cdr3_aa: CASSLFLTTASTDTQYF; j_call: TRBJ2-3; d_call: .; v_call: TRBV7-8; clone_size: .
cdr3_nt: TGTGCCAGCAGTTTATCGTCGATGGGGGGCAATCAGCCCCAGCATTTT; cdr3_aa: CASSLSSMGGNQPQHF; j_call: TRBJ1-5; d_call: .; v_call: TRBV12-3/TRBV12-4; clone_size: many